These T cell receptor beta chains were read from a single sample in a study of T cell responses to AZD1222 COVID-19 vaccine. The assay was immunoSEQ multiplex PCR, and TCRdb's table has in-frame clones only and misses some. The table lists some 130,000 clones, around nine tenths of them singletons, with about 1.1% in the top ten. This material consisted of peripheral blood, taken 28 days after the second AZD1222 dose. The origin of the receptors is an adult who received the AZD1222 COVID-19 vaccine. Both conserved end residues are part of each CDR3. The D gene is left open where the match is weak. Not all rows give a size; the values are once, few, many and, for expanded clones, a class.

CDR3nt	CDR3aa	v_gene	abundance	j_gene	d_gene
TGTGCCAGCAGCCAAGGTACCGGGACAGGGAGGCGCTACACCTTC	CASSQGTGTGRRYTF	TRBV3-1/TRBV3-2	.	TRBJ1-2	TRBD1
TGTGCCTGGAGTGGGTTGGCCCCTGGGGCCTATGGCTACACCTTC	CAWSGLAPGAYGYTF	TRBV30	.	TRBJ1-2	.
TGTGCCACCCAGGTCGCTAGCGGGGGGGCTTACAATGAGCAGTTCTTC	CATQVASGGAYNEQFF	TRBV21-1	.	TRBJ2-1	.
TGTGCCAGCAGTGGGGTCCAGGGCTCCTACGAGCAGTACTTC	CASSGVQGSYEQYF	TRBV2	.	TRBJ2-7	.
TGCAGTGTAGTTACAGTCGATGAGCAGTTCTTC	CSVVTVDEQFF	TRBV20-1	.	TRBJ2-1	.
TGTGCCAGCAGTCCCGGGACAGGCTATGGGTCACCCCTCCACTTT	CASSPGTGYGSPLHF	TRBV28	.	TRBJ1-6	TRBD1
TGTGCCAGCAGCTTAGTTAGCTCCAGCACAGATACGCAGTATTTT	CASSLVSSSTDTQYF	TRBV11-2	once	TRBJ2-3	.
TGTGCCAGCAGCGATCCCCCCGACAGTGCCTCCTACGAGCAGTACTTC	CASSDPPDSASYEQYF	TRBV9	few	TRBJ2-7	.
TGCAGTGCTCAGCTGGGGGATACGCAGTATTTT	CSAQLGDTQYF	TRBV20-1	.	TRBJ2-3	.
TGTGCCTGGAGTTTAAAGAGGGGACAGCACAATCAGCCCCAGCATTTT	CAWSLKRGQHNQPQHF	TRBV30	once	TRBJ1-5	TRBD1
TGTGCCAGCAGTCCAGGGGTTGGGGGAGCTAACTATGGCTACACCTTC	CASSPGVGGANYGYTF	TRBV7-3	.	TRBJ1-2	.
TGTGCCAGCTCACCAACCCTCTTCGAAGGAGGAATACCCTACGAGCAGTACTTC	CASSPTLFEGGIPYEQYF	TRBV18	few	TRBJ2-7	.
TGCAGCGGATCCGCAACAGGTAGCAATCAGCCCCAGCATTTT	CSGSATGSNQPQHF	TRBV29-1	.	TRBJ1-5	.
TGTGCCAGCAGCTTAAACAATGAGCAGTTCTTC	CASSLNNEQFF	TRBV11-2	.	TRBJ2-1	.
TGTGCCAGCAGCCAAGGACAACTCCGAGTTGGGCAGTACTTC	CASSQGQLRVGQYF	TRBV11-2	.	TRBJ2-7	.
TGTGCCAGCAGTTTACGGACAGGACCGGCGCCTTATGGCTACACCTTC	CASSLRTGPAPYGYTF	TRBV28	.	TRBJ1-2	TRBD1
TGTGCCAGCAGCTCAGCGGAGGGCGGTCAGCCCCAGCATTTT	CASSSAEGGQPQHF	TRBV9	.	TRBJ1-5	.